The 17 T cell receptor beta chains given below trace back to one sample, sequenced in a study of blood T cell repertoires in COVID-19. The data were produced by immunoSEQ multiplex PCR, yet TCRdb's version contains in-frame clones alone and is incomplete. The sample includes roughly 120,000 clones, approximately 80% seen only once; the top ten take approximately 15%. The sequencing input was peripheral blood. These receptors all come from a woman aged 55-70 years with acute or convalescent COVID-19.

This chain connects TRBV7-9 to TRBJ1-2; D unclear. CDR1 and CDR2 from the germline V gene are SEHNR and FQNEAQ (reference sequence). V was trimmed by 5 bases and J by 4 bases, leaving 14 bases between them. The CDR3 covers 14 residues. CDR3 amino acids: CASSPTGLSYGYTF. The CDR3 DNA reads as TGTGCCAGCAGCCCAACGGGTCTTAGCTATGGCTACACCTTC.

The chain recombines TRBV5-5 with TRBJ2-5, with D uncertain. V was cut by 4 bases and J by 0 bases, with 13 bases left in between. The CDR3 contains 15 residues. Germline V gene sequence: CDR1 SGHKS, CDR2 YYEKEE (reference sequence). CDR3 loop: CASSPLPLNQETQYF. CDR3 in DNA: TGTGCCAGCAGCCCTCTTCCTCTTAACCAAGAGACCCAGTACTTC.

This clone was recorded once. The rearrangement links TRBV6-2 or TRBV6-3 to TRBJ2-1, with TRBD2 matching 9 bases. Germline lookup yields CDR1 MNHEY and CDR2 SVGEGT. With V trimmed by 6 bases and J by 4 bases, 7 bases remained unmatched. The CDR3 loop spans 15 amino acids. The DNA of the CDR3 is TGTGCCAGCAGCATTGGACTAGCGCGGTACAATGAGCAGTTCTTC. It translates to CASSIGLARYNEQFF.

The chain couples TRBV19 to TRBJ1-2, with unresolved D. The CDR3 has 16 residues. CDR1 is LNHDA and CDR2 is SQIVND in the germline V gene (reference sequence). V lost 3 bases, J lost 4 bases, and 18 bases lay in between. In nucleotides, the CDR3 is TGTGCCAGTAGTATTCGCAGCTCCGGGGTTCTCTATGGCTACACCTTC. Translated: CASSIRSSGVLYGYTF.

The chain employs TRBV28 and TRBJ1-2; D is undetermined. Germline V gene sequence: CDR1 MDHEN, CDR2 SYDVKM. The V gene lost 4 bases and the J gene lost 4 bases, with 16 bases spanning the gap. The CDR3 covers 15 residues. The CDR3 region has the DNA TGTGCCAGCAGTTACCTTGGGAGCAGCCTCTATGGCTACACCTTC. Translating gives CASSYLGSSLYGYTF.

V usage is TRBV5-1 and J usage is TRBJ1-2, with TRBD1 matching over 8 bases. Trimming removed 4 bases from V and 0 bases from J; junction bases left unmatched: 8. Germline CDR1 SGHRS, CDR2 YFSETQ. The CDR3 extends over 16 amino acids. The CDR3 loop is CASSPDRALANYGYTF. DNA of the CDR3: TGCGCCAGCAGCCCGGACAGGGCCTTAGCTAACTATGGCTACACCTTC. The variable domain in full, completed from reference TRBV5-1 and TRBJ1-2, reads KAGVTQTPRYLIKTRGQQVTLSCSPISGHRSVSWYQQTPGQGLQFLFEYFSETQRNKGNFPGRFSGRQFSNSRSEMNVSTLELGDSALYLCASSPDRALANYGYTFGSGTRLTVV.

The chain has TRBV7-9 and TRBJ1-1; possible D gene TRBD1, 6 bases. CDR1 is SEHNR, CDR2 FQNEAQ, per germline (reference sequence). V was trimmed by 2 bases and J by 4 bases, leaving 17 bases between them. The CDR3 runs 16 residues. The CDR3 DNA sequence: TGTGCCAGCAGCTTACAATATACCCGGGACATCACTGAAGCTTTCTTT. This encodes CASSLQYTRDITEAFF.

The chain links TRBV5-4 to TRBJ2-2; maybe TRBD1 (6 bases). V was pared by 4 bases and J by 6 bases, with 10 bases between. CDR1 and CDR2 (germline): SGHNT, YYREEE (reference sequence). There are 13 residues in the CDR3. CDR3 in DNA: TGTGCCAGCAGCGTAGGGACATCCGGGGAGCTGTTTTTT. Protein: CASSVGTSGELFF. Variable domain in full (rest from reference TRBV5-4 and TRBJ2-2): ETGVTQSPTHLIKTRGQQVTLRCSSQSGHNTVSWYQQALGQGPQFIFQYYREEENGRGNFPPRFSGLQFPNYSSELNVNALELDDSALYLCASSVGTSGELFFGEGSRLTVL.

The chain uses TRBV9 and TRBJ1-1; 7 bases are a match to TRBD1. The germline V gene encodes CDR1 SGDLS and CDR2 YYNGEE. J gave up 6 bases and V 4 bases, and 12 bases lay outside the gene matches. This CDR3 comprises 15 residues. The CDR3 DNA sequence: TGTGCCAGCAGCCCGACCGGGACAGTGGTCCCTGAAGCTTTCTTT. Protein product: CASSPTGTVVPEAFF.

CDR3 in DNA: TGTGCCAGCAGCTCCCGACTAGGGAGGGCCCAAGAGACCCAGTACTTC. Amino acids: CASSSRLGRAQETQYF. The J gene is TRBJ2-5, the V gene TRBV5-4; TRBD2 agrees at 7 bases. V gave up 3 bases and J gave up 1 base; unmatched junction bases: 9. The CDR3 has 16 residues. In germline, CDR1 is SGHNT, CDR2 YYREEE (reference sequence). The full variable domain, completed using reference TRBV5-4 and TRBJ2-5, is ETGVTQSPTHLIKTRGQQVTLRCSSQSGHNTVSWYQQALGQGPQFIFQYYREEENGRGNFPPRFSGLQFPNYSSELNVNALELDDSALYLCASSSRLGRAQETQYFGPGTRLLVL.

V is TRBV5-4 and J is TRBJ2-6; D gene ambiguous. V shed 2 bases and J shed 0 bases, with 12 bases lying between them. The CDR3 runs to 17 residues. The germline CDR1 and CDR2 sequences are SGHNT and YYREEE (reference sequence). CDR3 protein: CASSFGGRSSGANVLTF. DNA of the CDR3: TGTGCCAGCAGCTTCGGCGGCAGAAGCTCTGGGGCCAACGTCCTGACTTTC. Combining the CDR3 with reference TRBV5-4 and TRBJ2-6 gives the whole variable domain ETGVTQSPTHLIKTRGQQVTLRCSSQSGHNTVSWYQQALGQGPQFIFQYYREEENGRGNFPPRFSGLQFPNYSSELNVNALELDDSALYLCASSFGGRSSGANVLTFGAGSRLTVL.

The V and J genes are TRBV19 and TRBJ1-1, with TRBD1 matching over 10 bases. The CDR3 has 14 residues. The V gene end was trimmed by 9 bases and the J gene end by 7 bases; junction bases not matched to a gene: 11. In germline, CDR1 is LNHDA, CDR2 SQIVND (reference sequence). In DNA, the CDR3 is TGTGCCAGCCAACCGGGACAGGGGCCTCATGAAGCTTTCTTT. Amino acids: CASQPGQGPHEAFF.

The gene calls are TRBV29-1 and TRBJ1-1, with 7 nucleotides matching TRBD1. CDR3 length: 13 residues. V gave up 6 bases and J gave up 3 bases; unmatched junction bases: 7. Germline CDR1 SQVTM, CDR2 ANQGSEA. CDR3 amino acids: CSVTNRGDTEAFF. The CDR3 DNA is TGCAGCGTGACAAACAGGGGAGACACTGAAGCTTTCTTT.

This chain joins TRBV30 and TRBJ2-7, with TRBD1 identical over 9 bases. The CDR3 is 14 residues long. The germline gives CDR1 GTSNPN, CDR2 SVGIG (reference sequence). V lost 6 bases and J lost 4; bases outside the gene matches: 10. This CDR3 reads CACYPQGAQYEQYF. DNA of the CDR3: TGTGCCTGCTACCCACAGGGGGCTCAGTACGAGCAGTACTTC.

Regarding this clone: The same CDR3 is also encoded by other DNA sequences in this sample. This sequence joins TRBV12-3 or TRBV12-4 and TRBJ1-3; no definite D call. The CDR3 is 12 residues long. The ends were cut back, 5 bases at V and 2 bases at J, with 4 bases in the middle. Written as DNA, the CDR3 is TGTGCCAGCAGTCGGGCTGGAAACACCATATATTTT. It encodes CASSRAGNTIYF.

The rearrangement links TRBV6-5 to TRBJ1-6; D unresolved. The CDR3 runs to 12 residues. V shed 6 bases and J shed 7 bases, with 7 bases lying between them. Germline CDR1 MNHEY, CDR2 SVGAGI. This CDR3 reads CASREENSPLHF. The CDR3 DNA is TGTGCCAGCAGGGAGGAAAATTCACCCCTCCACTTT.

J is TRBJ1-1 and V is TRBV28; 10 nucleotides align to TRBD1. V dropped 4 bases and J dropped 2; count of bases not matched to a gene: 7. Germline CDR1 reads MDHEN; CDR2 reads SYDVKM. This CDR3 contains 16 residues. CDR3 residues: CASSSPGQGLNTEAFF. As DNA, the CDR3 is TGTGCCAGCAGTTCACCGGGACAGGGGCTCAACACTGAAGCTTTCTTT.